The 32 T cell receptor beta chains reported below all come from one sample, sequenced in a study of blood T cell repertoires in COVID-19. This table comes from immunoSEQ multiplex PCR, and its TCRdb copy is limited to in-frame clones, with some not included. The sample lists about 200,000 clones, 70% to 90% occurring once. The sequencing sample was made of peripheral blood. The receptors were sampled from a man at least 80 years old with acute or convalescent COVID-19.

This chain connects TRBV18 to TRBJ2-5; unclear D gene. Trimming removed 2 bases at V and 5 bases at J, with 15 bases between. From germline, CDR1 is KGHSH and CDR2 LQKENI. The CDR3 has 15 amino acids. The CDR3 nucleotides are TGTGCCAGCTCACCAGCAGGCGCCGTTGGGGAGACCCAGTACTTC. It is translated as CASSPAGAVGETQYF.

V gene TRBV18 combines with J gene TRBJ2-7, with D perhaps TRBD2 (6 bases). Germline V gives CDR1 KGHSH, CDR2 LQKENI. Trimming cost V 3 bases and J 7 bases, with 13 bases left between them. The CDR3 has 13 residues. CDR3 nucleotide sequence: TGTGCCAGCTCACCTGACGGGGGTCGAGAGCAGTACGTC. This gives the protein CASSPDGGREQYV.

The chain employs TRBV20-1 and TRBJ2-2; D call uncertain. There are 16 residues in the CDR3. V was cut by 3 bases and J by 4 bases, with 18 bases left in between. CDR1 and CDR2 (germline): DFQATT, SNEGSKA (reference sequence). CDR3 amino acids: CSASKIQQSGTGELFF. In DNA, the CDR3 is TGCAGTGCTAGTAAAATTCAACAGTCCGGCACCGGGGAGCTGTTTTTT.

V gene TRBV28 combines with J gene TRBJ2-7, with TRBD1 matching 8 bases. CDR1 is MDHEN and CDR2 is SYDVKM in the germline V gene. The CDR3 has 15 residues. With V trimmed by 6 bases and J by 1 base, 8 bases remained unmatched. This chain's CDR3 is CASSRRQGLSYEQYF. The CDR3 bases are TGTGCCAGCAGCCGGAGACAGGGGCTTTCCTACGAGCAGTACTTC.

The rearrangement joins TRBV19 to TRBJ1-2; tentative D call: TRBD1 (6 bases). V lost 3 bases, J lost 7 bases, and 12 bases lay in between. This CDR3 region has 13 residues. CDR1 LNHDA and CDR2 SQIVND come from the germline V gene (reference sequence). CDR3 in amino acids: CASSITGGLGYTF. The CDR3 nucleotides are TGTGCCAGTAGTATTACGGGGGGCCTTGGCTACACCTTC.

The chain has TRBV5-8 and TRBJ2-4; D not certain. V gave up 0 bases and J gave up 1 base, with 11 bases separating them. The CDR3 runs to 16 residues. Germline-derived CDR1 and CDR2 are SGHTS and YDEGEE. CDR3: CASSLGAFLAKNIQYF. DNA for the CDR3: TGTGCCAGCAGCTTGGGGGCCTTCTTGGCCAAAAACATTCAGTACTTC.

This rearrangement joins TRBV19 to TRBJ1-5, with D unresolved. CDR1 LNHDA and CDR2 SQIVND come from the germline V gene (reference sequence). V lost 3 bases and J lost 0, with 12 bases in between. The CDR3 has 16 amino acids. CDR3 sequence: CASSILLGFSNQPQHF. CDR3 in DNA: TGTGCCAGTAGTATCTTACTAGGGTTTAGCAATCAGCCCCAGCATTTT.

The CDR3 protein is CASSPGGGRLADTQYF. CDR3 nucleotide sequence: TGTGCCAGCTCACCAGGGGGGGGACGGCTCGCAGATACGCAGTATTTT. The chain uses TRBV18 and TRBJ2-3, with TRBD2 matching 7 bases. Germline lookup yields CDR1 KGHSH and CDR2 LQKENI. The CDR3 extends over 16 amino acids. V trimming: 2 bases; J trimming: 4 bases; junction bases outside the gene matches: 9.

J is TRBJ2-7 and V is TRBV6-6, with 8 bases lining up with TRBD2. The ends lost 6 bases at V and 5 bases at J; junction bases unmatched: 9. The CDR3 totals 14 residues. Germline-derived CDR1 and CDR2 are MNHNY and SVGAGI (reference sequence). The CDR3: CASSPHERENEQYV. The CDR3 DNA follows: TGTGCCAGCAGCCCCCACGAGCGGGAGAACGAGCAGTACGTC.

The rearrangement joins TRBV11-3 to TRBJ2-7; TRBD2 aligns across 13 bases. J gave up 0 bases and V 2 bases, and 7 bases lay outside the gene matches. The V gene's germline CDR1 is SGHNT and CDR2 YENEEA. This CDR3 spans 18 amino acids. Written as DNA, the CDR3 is TGTGCCAGCAGCTTAAGGACTAGCGGGGGCGACAGCTCCTACGAGCAGTACGTC. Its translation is CASSLRTSGGDSSYEQYV.

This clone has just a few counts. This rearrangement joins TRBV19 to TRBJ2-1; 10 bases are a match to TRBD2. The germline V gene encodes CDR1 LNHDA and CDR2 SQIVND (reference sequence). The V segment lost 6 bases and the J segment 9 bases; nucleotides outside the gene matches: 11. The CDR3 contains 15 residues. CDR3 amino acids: CASSPRASGSPEQFF. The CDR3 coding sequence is TGTGCCAGTAGCCCTCGGGCTAGCGGGAGTCCTGAGCAGTTCTTC.

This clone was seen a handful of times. CDR3 DNA sequence: TGTGCCAGCAGCCAAGCCTCAGACTACGAGCAGTACGTC. Its protein product is CASSQASDYEQYV. The chain links TRBV14 to TRBJ2-7; D gene unclear. Between the trimmed V and J ends, which lost 1 base and 3 bases, there was a span of 7 bases. The CDR3 covers 13 residues. Germline CDR1 reads SGHDN; CDR2 reads FVKESK.

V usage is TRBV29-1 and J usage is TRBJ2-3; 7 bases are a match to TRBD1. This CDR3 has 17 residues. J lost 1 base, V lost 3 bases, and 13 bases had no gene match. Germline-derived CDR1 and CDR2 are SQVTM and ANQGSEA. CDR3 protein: CSVDTGVGTRGTDTQYF. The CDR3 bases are TGCAGCGTTGATACAGGGGTGGGAACACGTGGCACAGATACGCAGTATTTT.

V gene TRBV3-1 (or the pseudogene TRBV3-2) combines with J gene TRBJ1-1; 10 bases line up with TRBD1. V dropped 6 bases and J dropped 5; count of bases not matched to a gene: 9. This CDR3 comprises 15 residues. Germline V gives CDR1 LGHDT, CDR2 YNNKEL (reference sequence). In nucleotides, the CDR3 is TGTGCCAGCAGACCCACCGGGACAGGGGCGACTGAAGCTTTCTTT. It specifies CASRPTGTGATEAFF.

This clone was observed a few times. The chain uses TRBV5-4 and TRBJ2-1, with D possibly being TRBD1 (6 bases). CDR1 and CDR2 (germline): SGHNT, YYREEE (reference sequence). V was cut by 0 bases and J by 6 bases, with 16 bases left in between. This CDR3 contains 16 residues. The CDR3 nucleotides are TGTGCCAGCAGCTTGGCTGCGGACAGAAGAACCAATGAGCAGTTCTTC. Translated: CASSLAADRRTNEQFF.

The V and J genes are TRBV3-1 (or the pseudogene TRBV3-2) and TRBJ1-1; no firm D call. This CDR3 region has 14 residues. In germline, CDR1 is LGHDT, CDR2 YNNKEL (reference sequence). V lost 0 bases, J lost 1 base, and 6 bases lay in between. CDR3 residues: CASSQDSGNTEAFF. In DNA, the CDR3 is TGTGCCAGCAGCCAAGATTCGGGGAACACTGAAGCTTTCTTT.

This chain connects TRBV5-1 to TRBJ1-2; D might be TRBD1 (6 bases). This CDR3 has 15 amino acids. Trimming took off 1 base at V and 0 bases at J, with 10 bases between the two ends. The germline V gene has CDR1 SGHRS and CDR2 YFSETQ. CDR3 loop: CASSLYRAANYGYTF. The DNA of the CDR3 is TGCGCCAGCAGCTTGTACAGGGCAGCTAACTATGGCTACACCTTC.

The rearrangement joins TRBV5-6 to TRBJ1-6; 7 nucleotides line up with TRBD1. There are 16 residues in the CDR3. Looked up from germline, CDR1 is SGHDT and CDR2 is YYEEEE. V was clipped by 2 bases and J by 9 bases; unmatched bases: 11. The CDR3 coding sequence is TGTGCCAGCAGCTTAGGGGGCGGACGTAATCGTTCACCCCTCCACTTT. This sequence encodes CASSLGGGRNRSPLHF.

For the CDR3, the DNA is TGTGCCAGCAGCTTTTTCGCGGGACAGGGTATAGAAAAACTGTTTTTT. It yields the protein CASSFFAGQGIEKLFF. The V call is TRBV7-9, the J call TRBJ1-4; 9 bases align to TRBD1. The V gene end was trimmed by 3 bases and the J gene end by 8 bases; junction bases not matched to a gene: 10. This CDR3 region has 16 residues. Germline CDR1 reads SEHNR; CDR2 reads FQNEAQ (reference sequence).

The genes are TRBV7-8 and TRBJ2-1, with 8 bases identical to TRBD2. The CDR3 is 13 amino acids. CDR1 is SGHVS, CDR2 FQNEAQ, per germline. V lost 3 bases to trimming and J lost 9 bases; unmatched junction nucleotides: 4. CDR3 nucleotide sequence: TGTGCCAGCAGCTTTAGCGGGATGGGTGAGCAGTTCTTC. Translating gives CASSFSGMGEQFF. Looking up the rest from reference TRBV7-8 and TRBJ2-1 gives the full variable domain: GAGVSQSPRYKVAKRGQDVALRCDPISGHVSLFWYQQALGQGPEFLTYFQNEAQLDKSGLPSDRFFAERPEGSVSTLKIQRTQQEDSAVYLCASSFSGMGEQFFGPGTRLTVL.

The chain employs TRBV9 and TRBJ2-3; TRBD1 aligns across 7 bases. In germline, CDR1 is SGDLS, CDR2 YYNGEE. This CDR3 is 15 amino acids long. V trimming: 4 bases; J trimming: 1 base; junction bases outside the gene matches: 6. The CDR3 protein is CASSYRGTGTDTQYF. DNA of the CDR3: TGTGCCAGCAGCTACCGAGGGACAGGCACAGATACGCAGTATTTT.

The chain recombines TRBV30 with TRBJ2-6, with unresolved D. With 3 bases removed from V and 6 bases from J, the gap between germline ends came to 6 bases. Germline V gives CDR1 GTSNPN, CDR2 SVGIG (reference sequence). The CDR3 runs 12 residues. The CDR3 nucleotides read TGTGCCTGGAGCCCCTTGGCCAACGTCCTGACTTTC. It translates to CAWSPLANVLTF.

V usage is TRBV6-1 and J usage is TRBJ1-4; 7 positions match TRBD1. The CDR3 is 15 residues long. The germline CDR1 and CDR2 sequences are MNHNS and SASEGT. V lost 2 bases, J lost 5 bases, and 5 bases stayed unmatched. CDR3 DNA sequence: TGTGCCAGCAGTGAAAGGGGGCTAGGGAATGAAAAACTGTTTTTT. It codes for CASSERGLGNEKLFF.

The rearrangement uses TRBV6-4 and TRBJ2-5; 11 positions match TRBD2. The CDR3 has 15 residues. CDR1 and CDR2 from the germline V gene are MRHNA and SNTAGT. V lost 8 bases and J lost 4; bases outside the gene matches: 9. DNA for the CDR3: TGTGCCAGCGCGACGGGTCTAGCGGGAGGAGAGACCCAGTACTTC. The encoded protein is CASATGLAGGETQYF.

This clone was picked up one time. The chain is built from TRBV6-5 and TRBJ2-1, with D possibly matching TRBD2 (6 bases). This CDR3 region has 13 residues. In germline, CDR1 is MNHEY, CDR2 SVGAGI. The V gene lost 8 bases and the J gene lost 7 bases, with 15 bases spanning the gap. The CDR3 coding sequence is TGTGCCAGCCGAAAGCCTAGCGCAAATGAGCAGTTCTTC. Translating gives CASRKPSANEQFF.

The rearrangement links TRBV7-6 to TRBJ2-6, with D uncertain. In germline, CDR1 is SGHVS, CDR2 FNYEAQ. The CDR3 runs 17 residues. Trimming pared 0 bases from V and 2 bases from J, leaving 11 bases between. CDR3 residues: CASSLALVAPGANVLTF. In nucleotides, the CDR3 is TGTGCCAGCAGCTTAGCGCTTGTCGCGCCTGGGGCCAACGTCCTGACTTTC.

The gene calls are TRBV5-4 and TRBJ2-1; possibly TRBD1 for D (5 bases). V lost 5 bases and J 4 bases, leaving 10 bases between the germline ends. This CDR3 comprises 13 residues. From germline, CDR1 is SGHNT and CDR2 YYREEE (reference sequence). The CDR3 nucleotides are TGTGCCAGCAGGTTGACAGTTTACAATGAGCAGTTCTTC. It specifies CASRLTVYNEQFF. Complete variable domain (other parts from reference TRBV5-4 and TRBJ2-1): ETGVTQSPTHLIKTRGQQVTLRCSSQSGHNTVSWYQQALGQGPQFIFQYYREEENGRGNFPPRFSGLQFPNYSSELNVNALELDDSALYLCASRLTVYNEQFFGPGTRLTVL.

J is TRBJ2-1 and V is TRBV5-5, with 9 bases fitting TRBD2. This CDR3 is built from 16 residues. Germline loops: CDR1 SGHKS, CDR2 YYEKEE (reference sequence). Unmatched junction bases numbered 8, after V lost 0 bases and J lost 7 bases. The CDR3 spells CASSLGGSGSGNEQFF. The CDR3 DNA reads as TGTGCCAGCAGCTTGGGGGGTAGCGGGAGCGGGAATGAGCAGTTCTTC. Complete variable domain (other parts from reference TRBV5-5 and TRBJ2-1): DAGVTQSPTHLIKTRGQQVTLRCSPISGHKSVSWYQQVLGQGPQFIFQYYEKEERGRGNFPDRFSARQFPNYSSELNVNALLLGDSALYLCASSLGGSGSGNEQFFGPGTRLTVL.

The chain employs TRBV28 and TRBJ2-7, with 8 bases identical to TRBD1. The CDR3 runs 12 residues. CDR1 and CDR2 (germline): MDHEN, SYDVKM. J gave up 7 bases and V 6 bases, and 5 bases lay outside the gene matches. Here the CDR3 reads CASSSGGWEQYF. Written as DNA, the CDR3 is TGTGCCAGCAGCTCAGGGGGCTGGGAGCAGTACTTC.

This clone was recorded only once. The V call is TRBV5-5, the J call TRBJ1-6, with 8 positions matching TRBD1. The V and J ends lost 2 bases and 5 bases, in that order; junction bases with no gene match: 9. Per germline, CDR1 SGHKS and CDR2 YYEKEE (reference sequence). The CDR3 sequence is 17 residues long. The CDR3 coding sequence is TGTGCCAGCAGCTTTACCCTCCCGGACAGGGATAATTCACCCCTCCACTTT. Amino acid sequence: CASSFTLPDRDNSPLHF.

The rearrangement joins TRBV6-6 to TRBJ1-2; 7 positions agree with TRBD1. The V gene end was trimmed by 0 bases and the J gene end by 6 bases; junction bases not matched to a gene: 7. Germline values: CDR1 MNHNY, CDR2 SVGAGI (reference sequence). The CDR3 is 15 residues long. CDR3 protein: CASSYSSGGLNGYTF. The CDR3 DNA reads TGTGCCAGCAGTTACTCGTCAGGGGGTTTAAATGGCTACACCTTC.

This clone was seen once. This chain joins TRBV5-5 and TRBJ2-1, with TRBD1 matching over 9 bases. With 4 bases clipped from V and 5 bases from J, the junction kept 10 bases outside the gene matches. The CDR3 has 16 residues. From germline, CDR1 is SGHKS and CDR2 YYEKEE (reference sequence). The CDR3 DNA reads TGTGCCAGCAGCGGTCGCTACAGGGGGCGGAACAATGAGCAGTTCTTC. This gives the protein CASSGRYRGRNNEQFF.